The 25 T cell receptor beta chains in this list originate from one sample, sequenced in a study of blood T cell repertoires in COVID-19. TCRdb's copy holds only in-frame clones and misses some; the assay was immunoSEQ multiplex PCR. In the table there are around 280,000 clones, roughly 87% of which are singletons. The sequenced material came from PBMCs or T cells enriched from blood (not recorded which). The receptors originated from a middle-aged woman who had recovered from COVID-19.

The chain carries TRBV5-4 and TRBJ2-5, with no clear D. Germline V CDR1 and CDR2: SGHNT, YYREEE (reference sequence). The CDR3 loop spans 13 amino acids. V was pared by 4 bases and J by 6 bases, with 13 bases between. The CDR3 nucleotides read TGTGCCAGCAGCCCCAAGTCACAAAAGACCCAGTACTTC. Its translation is CASSPKSQKTQYF.

Only a few counts were recorded for this clone. This chain connects TRBV10-3 to TRBJ2-7, with D possibly being TRBD2 (6 bases). This CDR3 region has 14 residues. V lost 0 bases, J lost 5 bases, and 11 bases lay in between. Germline CDR1 reads ENHRY; CDR2 reads SYGVKD. CDR3 amino acids: CAISESGGPDEQYF. CDR3 DNA sequence: TGTGCCATCAGTGAGTCTGGAGGGCCCGACGAGCAGTACTTC.

The rearrangement joins TRBV27 to TRBJ2-7; 10 bases are a match to TRBD2. Germline CDR1 and CDR2: MNHEY and SMNVEV (reference sequence). CDR3 length equals 15 residues. After removal of 3 bases from V and 3 bases from J, the junction contained 5 bases not matched to a gene. Here the CDR3 reads CASSFGASGSYEQYF. DNA for the CDR3: TGTGCCAGCAGTTTCGGGGCTAGCGGGAGCTACGAGCAGTACTTC.

The rearrangement uses TRBV28 and TRBJ1-6; perhaps TRBD1 as D (5 bases). The CDR3 has 17 residues. CDR1 is MDHEN, CDR2 SYDVKM, per germline. Trimming took off 4 bases at V and 2 bases at J, with 15 bases between the two ends. The CDR3 DNA follows: TGTGCCAGCAGTTCCCTATCGACAGACGCCTATAATTCACCCCTCCACTTT. It codes for CASSSLSTDAYNSPLHF. The entire variable domain, with the rest obtained from reference TRBV28 and TRBJ1-6, is as follows: DVKVTQSSRYLVKRTGEKVFLECVQDMDHENMFWYRQDPGLGLRLIYFSYDVKMKEKGDIPEGYSVSREKKERFSLILESASTNQTSMYLCASSSLSTDAYNSPLHFGNGTRLTVT.

The chain is built from TRBV4-3 and TRBJ2-1, with 11 bases aligning to TRBD2. From germline, CDR1 is LGHNA and CDR2 YSLEER. CDR3 length equals 15 residues. V lost 4 bases and J lost 2; bases outside the gene matches: 1. The CDR3 region has the DNA TGCGCCAGCAGCCGACTAGCGGGAACCTACAATGAGCAGTTCTTC. Encoded protein: CASSRLAGTYNEQFF.

The chain joins TRBV3-1 (or the pseudogene TRBV3-2) to TRBJ2-7; D is perhaps TRBD2 (5 bases). Trimming stripped 3 bases from V and 5 bases from J, with 17 bases between. The CDR3 covers 15 residues. CDR1 LGHDT and CDR2 YNNKEL come from the germline V gene (reference sequence). In DNA, the CDR3 is TGTGCCAGCAGCCAGAGAGGTATGCGGGTGGACGAGCAGTACTTC. As protein: CASSQRGMRVDEQYF.

V and J are TRBV12-5 and TRBJ2-2; 7 nucleotides match TRBD1. The CDR3 spans 17 residues. The germline V gene has CDR1 LGHNT and CDR2 FRNRAP. The ends lost 0 bases at V and 0 bases at J; junction bases unmatched: 4. The CDR3 DNA reads as TGTGCTAGTGGTTTGGTACAGACAGGGACGAACACCGGGGAGCTGTTTTTT. Amino acids: CASGLVQTGTNTGELFF.

The rearrangement uses TRBV19 and TRBJ2-6, with 7 nucleotides matching TRBD2. Germline-derived CDR1 and CDR2 are LNHDA and SQIVND (reference sequence). The CDR3 extends over 15 amino acids. The ends lost 7 bases at V and 0 bases at J; junction bases unmatched: 3. The CDR3 is CASTGGSSGANVLTF. In nucleotides, the CDR3 is TGTGCCAGTACTGGCGGGAGCTCTGGGGCCAACGTCCTGACTTTC.

The genes are TRBV28 and TRBJ1-5; D unclear. The CDR3 sequence is 14 residues long. The germline gives CDR1 MDHEN, CDR2 SYDVKM. Trimming pared 10 bases from V and 5 bases from J, leaving 18 bases between. The CDR3 coding sequence is TGTGCCACCATAAGCCTCCCAGGTTATCAGCCCCAGCATTTT. Its protein is CATISLPGYQPQHF.

The V call is TRBV7-9, the J call TRBJ1-2; TRBD1 is a possible D gene (6 bases). Germline values: CDR1 SEHNR, CDR2 FQNEAQ (reference sequence). The CDR3 totals 14 residues. V lost 5 bases and J 2 bases, leaving 12 bases between the germline ends. The CDR3 coding sequence is TGTGCCAGCAGCCAGGGGTACACAAACTATGGCTACACCTTC. This gives the protein CASSQGYTNYGYTF.

This clone came up once. This rearrangement joins TRBV28 to TRBJ1-5; 8 bases fit TRBD1. The junction had 4 bases not matched to a gene; V was cut back by 6 bases and J by 6 bases. CDR1 is MDHEN and CDR2 is SYDVKM in the germline V gene. This CDR3 has 13 amino acids. The chain's CDR3 is CASRSGGSQPQHF. Written as DNA, the CDR3 is TGTGCCAGCAGGTCAGGGGGCAGTCAGCCCCAGCATTTT.

The CDR3 DNA is TGCGCCAGCAGTAGCGGGGACTACAATGAGCAGTTCTTC. This codes for CASSSGDYNEQFF. V is TRBV5-1 and J is TRBJ2-1, with 8 bases aligning to TRBD2. V trimming: 5 bases; J trimming: 3 bases; junction bases outside the gene matches: 1. The CDR3 consists of 13 residues. In germline, CDR1 is SGHRS, CDR2 YFSETQ.

This chain connects TRBV25-1 to TRBJ1-5; the D gene is possibly TRBD1 (5 bases). Germline V gene sequence: CDR1 MGHDK, CDR2 SYGVNS. Trimming shortened V by 6 bases and J by 5 bases, and 11 bases separated the two germline ends. The CDR3 covers 13 residues. The CDR3 is CASRADSYQPQHF. The CDR3 nucleotides are TGTGCCAGCAGAGCAGACAGTTATCAGCCCCAGCATTTT. Looking up the rest from reference TRBV25-1 and TRBJ1-5 gives the full variable domain: EADIYQTPRYLVIGTGKKITLECSQTMGHDKMYWYQQDPGMELHLIHYSYGVNSTEKGDLSSESTVSRIRTEHFPLTLESARPSHTSQYLCASRADSYQPQHFGDGTRLSIL.

The chain carries TRBV6-2 or TRBV6-3 and TRBJ2-3; 9 bases line up with TRBD2. CDR1 is MNHEY and CDR2 is SVGEGT in the germline V gene. The CDR3 length is 16 residues. V dropped 4 bases and J dropped 4; count of bases not matched to a gene: 9. CDR3 nucleotides: TGTGCCAGCAGTTCCGCTAGCGGGATGGTGCCAGATACGCAGTATTTT. It specifies CASSSASGMVPDTQYF.

Only a few counts were recorded for this clone. The V call is TRBV14, the J call TRBJ1-3; D uncertain. Trimming left V 4 bases short and J 0 bases short, with 7 bases between. Germline lookup yields CDR1 SGHDN and CDR2 FVKESK. CDR3 length: 14 amino acids. The CDR3 DNA reads as TGTGCCAGCAGCCCTGACTACTCTGGAAACACCATATATTTT. It specifies CASSPDYSGNTIYF.

CDR3 in DNA: TGTGCCTGGGGAAGACAGGGCCAAGCTTTCTTT. Its protein is CAWGRQGQAFF. This chain connects TRBV30 to TRBJ1-1; 7 positions match TRBD1. CDR3 length: 11 residues. Germline values: CDR1 GTSNPN, CDR2 SVGIG (reference sequence). The junction had 6 bases not matched to a gene; V was cut back by 5 bases and J by 9 bases.

The rearrangement links TRBV7-8 to TRBJ2-2; no firm D call. Germline loops: CDR1 SGHVS, CDR2 FQNEAQ. V dropped 0 bases and J dropped 0 bases, with 14 bases sitting between them. The CDR3 extends over 18 amino acids. The CDR3 sequence is CASSLALVAEPNTGELFF. As DNA, the CDR3 is TGTGCCAGCAGCTTAGCGTTGGTAGCAGAACCGAACACCGGGGAGCTGTTTTTT.

The rearrangement links TRBV5-6 to TRBJ1-2; 8 bases fit TRBD1. Looked up from germline, CDR1 is SGHDT and CDR2 is YYEEEE. This CDR3 is 16 amino acids long. The trim removed 3 bases at V and 0 bases at J, leaving 7 bases unmatched. CDR3 bases: TGTGCCAGCAGCTCACTGACAGGGGCAGCTAACTATGGCTACACCTTC. Translated, it gives CASSSLTGAANYGYTF.

The rearrangement links TRBV24-1 to TRBJ2-7, with a weak D call TRBD1 (6 bases). The CDR3 totals 13 residues. V dropped 7 bases and J dropped 5 bases, with 14 bases sitting between them. Looked up from germline, CDR1 is KGHDR and CDR2 is SFDVKD. The CDR3 spells CATRARTADEQYF. CDR3 nucleotide sequence: TGTGCCACCAGGGCCAGGACAGCGGACGAGCAGTACTTC.

The chain has TRBV30 and TRBJ1-2; D gene ambiguous. Looked up from germline, CDR1 is GTSNPN and CDR2 is SVGIG (reference sequence). V lost 0 bases, J lost 3 bases, and 8 bases lay in between. The CDR3 runs to 13 residues. The CDR3 reads CAWSVGGDYGYTF. The CDR3 DNA reads TGTGCCTGGAGTGTAGGCGGGGACTATGGCTACACCTTC.

The rearrangement links TRBV20-1 to TRBJ1-1; 9 bases match TRBD1. CDR3 length: 11 amino acids. The junction had 4 bases not matched to a gene; V was cut back by 6 bases and J by 8 bases. Germline V CDR1 and CDR2: DFQATT, SNEGSKA (reference sequence). The CDR3 is CSAGDRDEAFF. The CDR3 nucleotides read TGCAGTGCGGGGGACAGGGACGAAGCTTTCTTT.

The chain links TRBV18 to TRBJ2-1, with 11 bases lining up with TRBD1. The junction had 3 bases not matched to a gene; V was cut back by 2 bases and J by 9 bases. The CDR3 sequence is 14 residues long. Germline CDR1 KGHSH, CDR2 LQKENI. The CDR3 bases are TGTGCCAGCTCACCAGGACAGGGGGCGCGTGAGCAGTTCTTC. It is translated as CASSPGQGAREQFF. Full variable domain (missing parts from reference TRBV18 and TRBJ2-1): NAGVMQNPRHLVRRRGQEARLRCSPMKGHSHVYWYRQLPEEGLKFMVYLQKENIIDESGMPKERFSAEFPKEGPSILRIQQVVRGDSAAYFCASSPGQGAREQFFGPGTRLTVL.

The chain combines TRBV27 with TRBJ1-2, with TRBD1 matching 8 bases. V was pared by 2 bases and J by 4 bases, with 6 bases of the junction left unmatched. The germline gives CDR1 MNHEY, CDR2 SMNVEV (reference sequence). This CDR3 contains 15 residues. As DNA, the CDR3 is TGTGCCAGCAGTTTAGGTGGGACAGGTACCTATGGCTACACCTTC. Translation gives CASSLGGTGTYGYTF.

This sequence joins TRBV15 and TRBJ2-1, with 10 bases lining up with TRBD2. The CDR3 spans 14 residues. Trimming at V came to 3 bases and at J to 7 bases, leaving 3 bases not matched to a gene. The germline V gene encodes CDR1 LNHNV and CDR2 YYDKDF (reference sequence). The CDR3 DNA reads as TGTGCCACCAGCAGGATGACTAGCGGGAATGAGCAGTTCTTC. Amino acid sequence: CATSRMTSGNEQFF. The full variable domain, completed using reference TRBV15 and TRBJ2-1, is DAMVIQNPRYQVTQFGKPVTLSCSQTLNHNVMYWYQQKSSQAPKLLFHYYDKDFNNEADTPDNFQSRRPNTSFCFLDIRSPGLGDTAMYLCATSRMTSGNEQFFGPGTRLTVL.

For this clone: The same CDR3 can be traced to other DNA sequences in this sample. This chain connects TRBV3-1 (or the pseudogene TRBV3-2) to TRBJ2-2; D might be TRBD1 (6 bases). The V gene's germline CDR1 is LGHDT and CDR2 YNNKEL (reference sequence). The CDR3 runs 13 residues. Trimming cost V 2 bases and J 5 bases, with 6 bases left between them. CDR3 DNA: TGTGCCAGCAGCCAAAGGGGGACCGGGGAGCTGTTTTTT. It translates to CASSQRGTGELFF.